This passage covers 19 T cell receptor beta chains from one sample sequenced in a study of blood T cell repertoires in COVID-19. TCRdb's copy holds only in-frame clones and misses some; the assay was immunoSEQ multiplex PCR. Altogether tens of thousands of clones are present, roughly 88% being singletons, with the ten largest covering about 2.5%. Sequences were obtained from peripheral blood. Receptors originate from a man aged 80 or over with active or convalescent COVID-19.

The rearrangement links TRBV6-5 to TRBJ2-1; D not resolved. The germline V gene encodes CDR1 MNHEY and CDR2 SVGAGI. The CDR3 contains 13 residues. With 7 bases removed from V and 6 bases from J, the gap between germline ends came to 13 bases. The DNA for the CDR3 is TGTGCCAGCACGATCTGGCCCCTCAATGAGCAGTTCTTC. Amino acid sequence: CASTIWPLNEQFF.

This clone was seen just once. This rearrangement joins TRBV6-5 to TRBJ2-2, with 10 bases matching TRBD1. In germline, CDR1 is MNHEY, CDR2 SVGAGI. The V segment lost 2 bases and the J segment 4 bases; nucleotides outside the gene matches: 4. CDR3 length: 16 residues. As DNA, the CDR3 is TGTGCCAGCAGTTACCAGACAGGGGGCCCCACCGGGGAGCTGTTTTTT. Residues: CASSYQTGGPTGELFF.

The V gene is TRBV6-5, the J gene TRBJ2-7, with 7 bases identical to TRBD2. This CDR3 has 15 amino acids. With 6 bases clipped from V and 4 bases from J, the junction kept 12 bases outside the gene matches. CDR1 and CDR2 from the germline V gene are MNHEY and SVGAGI. In DNA form, the CDR3 reads TGTGCCAGCAGCCCCCTCCAGCAGCGGGAATACGAGCAGTACTTC. This gives the protein CASSPLQQREYEQYF.

The sample holds one count of this clone. The chain uses TRBV27 and TRBJ1-2; D might be TRBD1 (6 bases). Trimming removed 4 bases at V and 10 bases at J, with 13 bases between. In germline, CDR1 is MNHEY, CDR2 SMNVEV (reference sequence). There are 12 residues in the CDR3. The CDR3 DNA reads TGTGCCAGCAGTTCCACTACAGGGTCCTACACCTTC. Translated, it gives CASSSTTGSYTF.

The CDR3 DNA is TGCGCCAGCAGCCGGTACCAAGAGACCCAGTACTTC. Its translation is CASSRYQETQYF. The V and J genes are TRBV5-1 and TRBJ2-5, with D unresolved. This CDR3 has 12 amino acids. V lost 4 bases to trimming and J lost 0 bases, with 4 bases between them. The V gene's germline CDR1 is SGHRS and CDR2 YFSETQ.

To note about this clone: Compared with germline, one end of the junction differs, possibly owing to a read error. The chain has TRBV7-9 and TRBJ1-1; D is perhaps TRBD1 (5 bases). CDR1 SEHNR and CDR2 FQNEAQ come from the germline V gene (reference sequence). The CDR3 totals 16 residues. The CDR3 nucleotides are TGTGCTAGCAGCTTAGGGAGGGGAGGGCTGAACACTGAAGCTTTCTTT. Protein product: CASSLGRGGLNTEAFF.

The chain links TRBV3-1 (or the pseudogene TRBV3-2) to TRBJ1-5, with D perhaps TRBD1 (5 bases). The germline gives CDR1 LGHDT, CDR2 YNNKEL (reference sequence). The CDR3 is 13 residues long. Trimming pared 1 base from V and 4 bases from J, leaving 5 bases between. CDR3 residues: CASSQAGNQPQHF. The CDR3, as DNA: TGTGCCAGCAGCCAAGCAGGGAATCAGCCCCAGCATTTT.

The V gene is TRBV18, the J gene TRBJ2-5, with D tentatively TRBD1 (6 bases). Germline loops: CDR1 KGHSH, CDR2 LQKENI. Trimming left V 3 bases short and J 4 bases short, with 15 bases between. The CDR3 extends over 15 amino acids. In DNA form, the CDR3 reads TGTGCCAGCTCACCGGTGACAGGCCCAAGAGAGACCCAGTACTTC. Its translation: CASSPVTGPRETQYF.

V gene TRBV6-5 combines with J gene TRBJ1-5; D unclear. Between the trimmed V and J ends, which lost 6 bases and 5 bases, there was a span of 11 bases. Germline CDR1 reads MNHEY; CDR2 reads SVGAGI. The CDR3 extends over 13 amino acids. The CDR3 coding sequence is TGTGCCAGCAGGGACGGACTGGATCAGCCCCAGCATTTT. This sequence encodes CASRDGLDQPQHF.

This clone occurred a few times. The chain employs TRBV29-1 and TRBJ2-2; 9 bases line up with TRBD1. Germline-derived CDR1 and CDR2 are SQVTM and ANQGSEA. The CDR3 is made up of 14 amino acids. The V segment lost 5 bases and the J segment 6 bases; nucleotides outside the gene matches: 7. The CDR3 DNA sequence: TGCAGCGTTTATACAGGGGGCGGTCCCGGGGAGCTGTTTTTT. Its translation: CSVYTGGGPGELFF.

Notes on this clone: Within the sample, other DNA sequences also encode this same CDR3. The CDR3 spells CASSLADRLNTEAFF. The CDR3 coding sequence is TGTGCCAGCAGCTTAGCGGACAGGCTGAACACTGAAGCTTTCTTT. The gene calls are TRBV7-9 and TRBJ1-1; 7 bases fit TRBD1. Germline loops: CDR1 SEHNR, CDR2 FQNEAQ (reference sequence). Losses at the gene ends were 0 bases for V and 0 bases for J; bases not matched to a gene: 1. This CDR3 is built from 15 residues.

The chain is built from TRBV7-8 and TRBJ1-2, with D hard to call. The germline V and J ends were trimmed by 5 bases and 6 bases, with 19 bases remaining between them. The CDR3 loop spans 15 amino acids. Germline V gene sequence: CDR1 SGHVS, CDR2 FQNEAQ. The DNA of the CDR3 is TGTGCCAGCAGCCGAGTCGGGGTACCCCTCAATGGCTACACCTTC. The encoded protein is CASSRVGVPLNGYTF.

A few counts support this clone. Different DNA sequences within this sample yield the same CDR3. V is TRBV6-5 and J is TRBJ1-5; D is undetermined. The CDR3 contains 13 residues. CDR1 is MNHEY and CDR2 is SVGAGI in the germline V gene. With 2 bases removed from V and 2 bases from J, the gap between germline ends came to 4 bases. The CDR3 sequence: CASSYRGNQPQHF. The DNA for the CDR3 is TGTGCCAGCAGTTACCGAGGCAATCAGCCCCAGCATTTT.

The CDR3 nucleotides are TGTGCCAGCAGCTTCAGTAACAGGGGGCATTGGAGCAATCAGCCCCAGCATTTT. This sequence encodes CASSFSNRGHWSNQPQHF. The chain carries TRBV5-4 and TRBJ1-5, with 9 bases aligning to TRBD1. CDR1 is SGHNT, CDR2 YYREEE, per germline (reference sequence). The CDR3 has 18 amino acids. With V trimmed by 2 bases and J by 1 base, 10 bases remained unmatched. The full variable domain, with the rest looked up from reference TRBV5-4 and TRBJ1-5, is ETGVTQSPTHLIKTRGQQVTLRCSSQSGHNTVSWYQQALGQGPQFIFQYYREEENGRGNFPPRFSGLQFPNYSSELNVNALELDDSALYLCASSFSNRGHWSNQPQHFGDGTRLSIL.

V gene TRBV5-4 combines with J gene TRBJ1-1; 7 bases map to TRBD1. This CDR3 comprises 16 residues. Trimming took 0 bases from V and 1 from J; bases not matched to a gene: 6. Germline loops: CDR1 SGHNT, CDR2 YYREEE (reference sequence). The CDR3 bases are TGTGCCAGCAGCTTGGGAATCAGGGGGGAGAACACTGAAGCTTTCTTT. Protein product: CASSLGIRGENTEAFF.

This rearrangement joins TRBV25-1 to TRBJ2-1; 13 bases agree with TRBD2. CDR1 is MGHDK, CDR2 SYGVNS, per germline. The CDR3 runs to 17 residues. V was pared by 8 bases and J by 0 bases, with 7 bases of the junction left unmatched. The CDR3 DNA reads TGTGCCAGCTCCCGGACTAGCGGGGGCCGCTCCTACAATGAGCAGTTCTTC. Residues: CASSRTSGGRSYNEQFF.

In nucleotides, the CDR3 is TGTGCCAGTATGTTTAGAGTCGCGAGAGGCGGGGAGCTGTTTTTT. The encoded protein is CASMFRVARGGELFF. V is TRBV19 and J is TRBJ2-2; D uncertain. Between the trimmed V and J ends, which lost 7 bases and 7 bases, there was a span of 19 bases. Germline values: CDR1 LNHDA, CDR2 SQIVND (reference sequence). CDR3 length equals 15 residues.

The chain's CDR3 is CASSPTGEFGYTF. The DNA for the CDR3 is TGCGCCAGCAGCCCTACAGGGGAGTTCGGCTACACCTTC. The chain carries TRBV5-1 and TRBJ1-2, with TRBD1 matching over 7 bases. This CDR3 spans 13 amino acids. V was clipped by 4 bases and J by 8 bases; unmatched bases: 8. Germline V gene sequence: CDR1 SGHRS, CDR2 YFSETQ.

This clone was picked up a small number of times. The CDR3 spells CASSLGTGGYYGYTF. CDR3 DNA: TGTGCCAGCAGCCTCGGGACAGGGGGCTACTATGGCTACACCTTC. This chain connects TRBV7-2 to TRBJ1-2, with 12 nucleotides matching TRBD1. Germline V lookup: CDR1 SGHTA, CDR2 FQGNSA. The CDR3 consists of 15 residues. The junction had 4 bases not matched to a gene; V was cut back by 5 bases and J by 3 bases.